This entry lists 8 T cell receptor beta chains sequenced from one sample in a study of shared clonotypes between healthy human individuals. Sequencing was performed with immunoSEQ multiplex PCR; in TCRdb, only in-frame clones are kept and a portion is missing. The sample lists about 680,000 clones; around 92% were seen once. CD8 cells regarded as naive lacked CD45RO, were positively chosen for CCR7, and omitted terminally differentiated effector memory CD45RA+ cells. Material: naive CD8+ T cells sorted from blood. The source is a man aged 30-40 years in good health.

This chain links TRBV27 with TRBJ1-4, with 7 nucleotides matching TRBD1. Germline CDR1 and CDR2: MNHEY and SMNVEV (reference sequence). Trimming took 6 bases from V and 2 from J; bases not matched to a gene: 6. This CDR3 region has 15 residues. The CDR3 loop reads CASSRGQPTNEKLFF. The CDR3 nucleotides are TGTGCCAGCAGCCGGGGACAGCCTACTAATGAAAAACTGTTTTTT.

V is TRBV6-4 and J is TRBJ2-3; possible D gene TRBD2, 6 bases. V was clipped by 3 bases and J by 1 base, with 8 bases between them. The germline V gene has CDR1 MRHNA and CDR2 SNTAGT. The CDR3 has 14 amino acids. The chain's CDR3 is CASSEVAGTDTQYF. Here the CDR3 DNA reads TGTGCCAGCAGTGAGGTAGCGGGCACAGATACGCAGTATTTT.

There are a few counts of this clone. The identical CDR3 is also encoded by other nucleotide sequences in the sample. DNA of the CDR3: TGCAGCGTTGATGGCGGCTCCTACAATGAGCAGTTCTTC. Translated: CSVDGGSYNEQFF. The V gene is TRBV29-1, the J gene TRBJ2-1; D is unclear. The CDR3 covers 13 residues. Germline V gene lookup returns CDR1 SQVTM and CDR2 ANQGSEA. Between the trimmed V and J ends, which lost 3 bases and 0 bases, there was a span of 6 bases.

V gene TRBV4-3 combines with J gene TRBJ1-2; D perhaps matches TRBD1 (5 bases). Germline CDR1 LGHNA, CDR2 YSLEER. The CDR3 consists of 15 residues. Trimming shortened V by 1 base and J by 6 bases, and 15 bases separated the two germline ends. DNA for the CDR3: TGCGCCAGCAGCCAAGGCACCCCAGGGAAGGATGGCTACACCTTC. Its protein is CASSQGTPGKDGYTF.

The CDR3 reads CASSEVRTDTQYF. CDR3 nucleotide sequence: TGCGCCAGCAGTGAGGTCAGAACAGATACGCAGTATTTT. The chain couples TRBV10-1 to TRBJ2-3; D is undetermined. The V end was cut by 2 bases, the J end by 3 bases, with 6 bases between. The CDR3 is made up of 13 amino acids. Per germline, CDR1 WNHNN and CDR2 SYGVQD (reference sequence).

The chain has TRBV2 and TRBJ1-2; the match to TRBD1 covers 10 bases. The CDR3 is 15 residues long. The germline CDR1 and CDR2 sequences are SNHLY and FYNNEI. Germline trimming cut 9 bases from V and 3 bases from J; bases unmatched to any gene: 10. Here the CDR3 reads CASSPGQGQHYGYTF. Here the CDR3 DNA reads TGTGCCAGTAGCCCGGGACAGGGGCAGCACTATGGCTACACCTTC.

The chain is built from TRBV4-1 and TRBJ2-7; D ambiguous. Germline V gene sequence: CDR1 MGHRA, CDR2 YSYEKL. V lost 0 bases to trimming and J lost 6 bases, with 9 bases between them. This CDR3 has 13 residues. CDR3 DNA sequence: TGCGCCAGCAGCCAAGAAGGTAGCTTCGAGCAGTACTTC. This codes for CASSQEGSFEQYF.

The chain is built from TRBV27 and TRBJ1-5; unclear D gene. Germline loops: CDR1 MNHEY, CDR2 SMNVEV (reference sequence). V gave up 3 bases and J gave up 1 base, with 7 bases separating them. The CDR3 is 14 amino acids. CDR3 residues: CASSFGGSNQPQHF. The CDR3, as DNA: TGTGCCAGCAGTTTTGGCGGGAGCAATCAGCCCCAGCATTTT.